Presented here are 24 T cell receptor beta chains from one specimen sequenced in a study of blood T cell repertoires in COVID-19. TCRdb keeps only in-frame clones here, not all; method: immunoSEQ multiplex PCR. The data show 450,000 to 600,000 clones, with about nine tenths seen just once and 0.7% held by the top ten. Sequencing was carried out using PBMCs or T cells enriched from blood (not recorded which). These receptor sequences come from a woman in her late teens or twenties who had recovered from COVID-19.

In this sample, this clone turned up a few times. The gene calls are TRBV6-5 and TRBJ2-1; D is undetermined. CDR1 and CDR2 from the germline V gene are MNHEY and SVGAGI. Trimming cost V 8 bases and J 4 bases, with 9 bases left between them. The CDR3 has 12 residues. CDR3 DNA sequence: TGTGCCAGCGGAGACGGGTACAATGAGCAGTTCTTC. Translated: CASGDGYNEQFF.

The V gene is TRBV19, the J gene TRBJ2-2; a possible D gene is TRBD1 (5 bases). The CDR3 totals 12 residues. Germline V gene lookup returns CDR1 LNHDA and CDR2 SQIVND (reference sequence). V lost 7 bases and J lost 8, with 11 bases in between. CDR3 sequence reads: CASMIGAGELFF. The DNA for the CDR3 is TGTGCCAGTATGATAGGGGCTGGGGAGCTGTTTTTT.

The chain couples TRBV30 to TRBJ1-5; D unclear. The CDR3 sequence is 14 residues long. The V end lost 1 base, the J end lost 4 bases, and 11 bases lay between the germline ends. Per the germline V gene, CDR1 is GTSNPN and CDR2 is SVGIG (reference sequence). The CDR3 nucleotides are TGTGCCTGGAGTGGTGGAGGGTCGAATCAGCCCCAGCATTTT. Translation: CAWSGGGSNQPQHF.

This clone showed up just once. The V and J genes are TRBV6-5 and TRBJ1-2; TRBD1 matches 9 bases. V dropped 5 bases and J dropped 6; count of bases not matched to a gene: 7. The CDR3 consists of 14 residues. The germline V gene encodes CDR1 MNHEY and CDR2 SVGAGI. DNA of the CDR3: TGTGCCAGCAGTCCACGGGGACAGGGCAATGGCTACACCTTC. Protein: CASSPRGQGNGYTF.

This clone appeared a single time. The V gene is TRBV19, the J gene TRBJ2-3; D is undetermined. The V and J ends lost 1 base and 3 bases respectively, with 5 bases between them. The CDR3 length is 13 residues. Germline lookup yields CDR1 LNHDA and CDR2 SQIVND (reference sequence). The CDR3 loop reads CASSIVRTDTQYF. For the CDR3, the DNA is TGTGCCAGTAGTATAGTGAGGACAGATACGCAGTATTTT.

The rearrangement joins TRBV9 to TRBJ1-1; no clear D gene. Germline V CDR1 and CDR2: SGDLS, YYNGEE. The CDR3 length is 14 residues. V gave up 2 bases and J gave up 0 bases, with 8 bases separating them. CDR3 DNA: TGTGCCAGCAGCGTCGGGTTAATGAACACTGAAGCTTTCTTT. Its protein product is CASSVGLMNTEAFF.

A remark on this clone: At one end, the junction sequence differs from germline, possibly due to a read error. The rearrangement links TRBV5-6 to TRBJ2-2; a weak D match, TRBD2 (6 bases). CDR1 is SGHDT and CDR2 is YYEEEE in the germline V gene. This CDR3 has 18 amino acids. Here the CDR3 DNA reads TGTGCCAGCACCTTGTATGTGGGAACGGGGGAAAACACCGGGGAGCTGTTTTTT. Translation gives CASTLYVGTGENTGELFF.

This chain connects TRBV28 to TRBJ1-5; 8 nucleotides line up with TRBD1. Unmatched junction bases numbered 14, after V lost 10 bases and J lost 6 bases. Germline lookup yields CDR1 MDHEN and CDR2 SYDVKM. CDR3 length: 15 amino acids. CDR3 nucleotide sequence: TGTGCCACCCTAACACCGGGACAGGTAAGTCAGCCCCAGCATTTT. Amino acids: CATLTPGQVSQPQHF.

The chain combines TRBV28 with TRBJ1-2; TRBD1 aligns across 11 bases. CDR1 and CDR2 from the germline V gene are MDHEN and SYDVKM. This CDR3 has 18 residues. J gave up 2 bases and V 6 bases, and 14 bases lay outside the gene matches. The CDR3, as DNA: TGTGCCAGCAGAAAACCCGCCTCGGGACAGGGGGTGAACTATGGCTACACCTTC. This encodes CASRKPASGQGVNYGYTF.

The chain combines TRBV29-1 with TRBJ1-5, with D perhaps matching TRBD1 (6 bases). V was shortened by 5 bases and J by 3 bases, with 11 bases between the two germline ends. The CDR3 is made up of 13 amino acids. Per the germline V gene, CDR1 is SQVTM and CDR2 is ANQGSEA. Written as DNA, the CDR3 is TGCAGCGTTCGGGGGGCGAACAATCAGCCCCAGCATTTT. Residues: CSVRGANNQPQHF.

The V call is TRBV6-2 or TRBV6-3, the J call TRBJ1-1; no clear D. The CDR3 loop spans 13 amino acids. Germline V gene sequence: CDR1 MNHEY, CDR2 SVGEGT. Trimming stripped 2 bases from V and 4 bases from J, with 8 bases between. The CDR3 here is CASSYPPGTEAFF. The CDR3 nucleotides read TGTGCCAGCAGTTACCCCCCCGGCACTGAAGCTTTCTTT.

CDR3 coding DNA: TGTGCCAGCAGCTTGGTTGGCAGGGCAAACGAGGAGACCCAGTACTTC. This translates into CASSLVGRANEETQYF. The chain joins TRBV5-4 to TRBJ2-5; tentatively, D is TRBD1 (5 bases). CDR3 length: 16 residues. Germline V CDR1 and CDR2: SGHNT, YYREEE (reference sequence). V was shortened by 0 bases and J by 5 bases, with 17 bases between the two germline ends. The whole variable domain, filled in from reference TRBV5-4 and TRBJ2-5, reads ETGVTQSPTHLIKTRGQQVTLRCSSQSGHNTVSWYQQALGQGPQFIFQYYREEENGRGNFPPRFSGLQFPNYSSELNVNALELDDSALYLCASSLVGRANEETQYFGPGTRLLVL.

The chain uses TRBV28 and TRBJ1-4; 7 bases match TRBD1. V was pared by 4 bases and J by 4 bases, with 6 bases of the junction left unmatched. The CDR3 is 15 amino acids. In germline, CDR1 is MDHEN, CDR2 SYDVKM. CDR3 nucleotide sequence: TGTGCCAGCAGTTCCCTCGGACAGGATAATGAAAAACTGTTTTTT. Protein product: CASSSLGQDNEKLFF.

The genes are TRBV24-1 and TRBJ1-2; a possible D gene is TRBD1 (6 bases). CDR1 is KGHDR and CDR2 is SFDVKD in the germline V gene. This CDR3 has 12 amino acids. V lost 5 bases to trimming and J lost 8 bases, with 11 bases between them. CDR3 DNA: TGTGCCACCAGTGGAGGGGGGGCCGGCTACACCTTC. This gives the protein CATSGGGAGYTF.

This rearrangement joins TRBV24-1 to TRBJ2-7; 7 bases match TRBD2. The ends lost 1 base at V and 6 bases at J; junction bases unmatched: 5. Germline V lookup: CDR1 KGHDR, CDR2 SFDVKD. The CDR3 extends over 14 amino acids. The CDR3 loop is CATSDFKGRGEQYF. DNA of the CDR3: TGTGCCACCAGTGATTTTAAAGGGAGGGGCGAGCAGTACTTC.

The rearrangement links TRBV29-1 to TRBJ1-2; no firm D call. This CDR3 has 12 amino acids. The germline gives CDR1 SQVTM, CDR2 ANQGSEA. The ends were cut back, 1 base at V and 9 bases at J, with 12 bases in the middle. The CDR3 region is CSVEGGVSSYTF. In DNA, the CDR3 is TGCAGCGTTGAAGGCGGGGTCTCAAGCTACACCTTC.

The rearrangement links TRBV25-1 to TRBJ2-5; no clear D. The CDR3 loop spans 11 amino acids. The germline CDR1 and CDR2 sequences are MGHDK and SYGVNS. Trimming shortened V by 4 bases and J by 2 bases, and 2 bases separated the two germline ends. The CDR3 nucleotides read TGTGCCAGCAGTGCTCAAGAGACCCAGTACTTC. The encoded protein is CASSAQETQYF. Variable domain in full (rest from reference TRBV25-1 and TRBJ2-5): EADIYQTPRYLVIGTGKKITLECSQTMGHDKMYWYQQDPGMELHLIHYSYGVNSTEKGDLSSESTVSRIRTEHFPLTLESARPSHTSQYLCASSAQETQYFGPGTRLLVL.

The CDR3 DNA follows: TGTGCCAGCAGCCCCTTCCCCGCGGGTACGCAGTATTTT. This translates into CASSPFPAGTQYF. The J gene is TRBJ2-3, the V gene TRBV11-2; tentative D call: TRBD2 (5 bases). V gave up 5 bases and J gave up 8 bases, with 14 bases separating them. CDR1 is SGHAT and CDR2 is FQNNGV in the germline V gene. The CDR3 has 13 amino acids.

The chain couples TRBV4-2 to TRBJ2-7; TRBD2 is a possible D gene (6 bases). This CDR3 has 15 amino acids. The germline CDR1 and CDR2 sequences are LGHNA and YNFKEQ. Trimming removed 0 bases from V and 6 bases from J, with 15 bases in between. CDR3 residues: CASSQEPGGEAEQYF. For the CDR3, the DNA is TGTGCCAGCAGCCAAGAACCCGGGGGAGAAGCCGAGCAGTACTTC.

The chain couples TRBV5-1 to TRBJ2-5; 9 bases fit TRBD1. CDR1 SGHRS and CDR2 YFSETQ come from the germline V gene. V dropped 3 bases and J dropped 6; count of bases not matched to a gene: 6. The CDR3 is made up of 14 amino acids. In DNA form, the CDR3 reads TGCGCCAGCAGCTCGGGACAGGGCTTAAAGACCCAGTACTTC. As protein: CASSSGQGLKTQYF.

The chain uses TRBV28 and TRBJ1-3, with D perhaps TRBD1 (6 bases). The CDR3 covers 14 residues. Germline V gene data show CDR1 as MDHEN and CDR2 as SYDVKM. Deletions cut 2 bases from V and 3 bases from J, with 8 bases between. CDR3 sequence reads: CASSLGTFGNTIYF. Here the CDR3 DNA reads TGTGCCAGCAGTTTAGGGACATTTGGAAACACCATATATTTT.

Comments on this clone: Distinct nucleotide sequences in the sample also encode this CDR3. The chain couples TRBV6-5 to TRBJ1-3; 7 bases are shared with TRBD1. V was pared by 9 bases and J by 4 bases, with 9 bases of the junction left unmatched. The CDR3 totals 14 residues. CDR1 and CDR2 (germline): MNHEY, SVGAGI. CDR3 protein: CASRPGTEGNTIYF. The DNA for the CDR3 is TGTGCCAGTCGGCCGGGGACAGAAGGAAACACCATATATTTT.

The chain links TRBV10-2 to TRBJ2-3; TRBD2 matches at 8 bases. CDR3 size: 17 residues. J lost 6 bases, V lost 4 bases, and 15 bases had no gene match. Germline V lookup: CDR1 WSHSY, CDR2 SAAADI. Here the CDR3 reads CASSGGSGDPRRDTQYF. In DNA form, the CDR3 reads TGCGCCAGCAGTGGTGGTAGCGGGGACCCCCGGAGGGATACGCAGTATTTT.

This chain connects TRBV3-1 (or the pseudogene TRBV3-2) to TRBJ1-1, with TRBD1 as a possible D gene (6 bases). The V end was cut by 8 bases, the J end by 4 bases, with 17 bases between. Germline assignment: CDR1 LGHDT and CDR2 YNNKEL (reference sequence). The CDR3 extends over 14 amino acids. The CDR3 reads CASARGGLSTEAFF. The CDR3 coding sequence is TGTGCCAGCGCAAGGGGGGGGTTGAGCACTGAAGCTTTCTTT.